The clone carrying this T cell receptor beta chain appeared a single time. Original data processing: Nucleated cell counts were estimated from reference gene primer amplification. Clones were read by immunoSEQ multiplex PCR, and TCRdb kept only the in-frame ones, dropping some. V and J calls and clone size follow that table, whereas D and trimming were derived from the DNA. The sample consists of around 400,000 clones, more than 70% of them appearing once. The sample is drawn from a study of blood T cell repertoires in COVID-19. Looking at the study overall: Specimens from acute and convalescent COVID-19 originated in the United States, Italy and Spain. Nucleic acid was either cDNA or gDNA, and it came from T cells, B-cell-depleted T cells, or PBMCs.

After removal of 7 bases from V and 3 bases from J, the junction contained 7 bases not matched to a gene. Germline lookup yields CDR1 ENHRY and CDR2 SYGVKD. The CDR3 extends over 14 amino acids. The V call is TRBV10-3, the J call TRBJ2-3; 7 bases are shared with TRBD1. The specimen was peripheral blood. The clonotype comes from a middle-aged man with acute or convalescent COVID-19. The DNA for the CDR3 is TGTGCCATCAAGAGGGACAGACAAACAGATACGCAGTATTTT. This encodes CAIKRDRQTDTQYF.